Reported below is one TCR beta chain. As yet, its antigen is unknown. Healthy individuals who donated bone marrow served as the donors. PCR employed 60 Vbeta and 13 Jbeta primers. How the authors handled the data: A later analysis tallied some 84 million unique TCR beta chains, around 12 million of them shared. Produced via immunoSEQ multiplex PCR; TCRdb's table is partial and in-frame only. D and trimming come from the DNA, and the V and J calls and clone size come from that table. The table has around 200,000 clones, 85% to 90% seen once. These data are taken from a study of cytomegalovirus exposure and HLA in healthy donors. Whole-study results and caveats: In a later analysis, an Asian-associated ancestry cluster reportedly showed fewer N-insertions than the roughly 710-donor mean.

CDR3 length: 15 amino acids. The V end lost 5 bases, the J end lost 0 bases, and 11 bases lay between the germline ends. The germline V gene encodes CDR1 SGHRS and CDR2 YFSETQ. Sequencing was carried out using PBMCs. The receptor comes from a woman aged 18-29 years in good health and CMV-seronegative. The rearrangement links TRBV5-1 to TRBJ1-4; D gene unclear. CDR3 bases: TGCGCCAGCAGACCCGAGGAAGCAACTAATGAAAAACTGTTTTTT. It specifies CASRPEEATNEKLFF. Drawing the rest from reference TRBV5-1 and TRBJ1-4, the complete variable domain is KAGVTQTPRYLIKTRGQQVTLSCSPISGHRSVSWYQQTPGQGLQFLFEYFSETQRNKGNFPGRFSGRQFSNSRSEMNVSTLELGDSALYLCASRPEEATNEKLFFGSGTQLSVL.